This T cell receptor (beta chain) was captured by sequencing in a study of beta chain features in type 1 diabetes listed by TCRdb under 2018. About the full investigation: Mean age, gender distribution, total cell number and subset yield did not differ between patients and healthy donors. Naive and central memory subsets were obtained from all 30 or so donors, but regulatory and stem cell-like memory subsets were isolated from only 8 patients and roughly eight healthy donors. A total of 90 million to 120 million sorted cells were examined across all samples, and a strong correlation was observed between cell number per subset and RNA yield. In the study, TCRB repertoires of sorted circulating CD4+ T cell subsets from recently diagnosed type 1 diabetes patients were compared with those of matched healthy donors.

All of the isolated RNA was reverse transcribed with the High Capacity cDNA Reverse Transcription Kit, so expressed TCRB transcripts were sequenced. Deep immunoSEQ sequencing was applied to naive, central memory and regulatory T cell samples, giving an average of approximately 3.8 million total reads per sample. Sorted cells were lysed in RLT buffer and RNA was extracted with DNase-treated RNeasy Micro or Mini kits, depending on cell number. To prevent cross-contamination, every cell subset was processed on its own, while patient and healthy donor samples were processed together. The immunoSEQ multiplex PCR was used to amplify TCRB sequences from cDNA, yielding 87-bp fragments that span the CDR3 region. Sequencing of the amplicons was performed on the Illumina HiSeq platform. As for the authors' bioinformatics: Synthetic template baselines were used to correct PCR bias computationally, reads within Hamming distance 2 were collapsed, and singletons that could not be merged were discarded. By aligning reads against IMGT, V, D and J genes, CDR3 length, and insertions or deletions at six rearrangement sites were assigned. Within each subset, clonotype counts were normalized to the number of sorted cells before true diversity and Gini coefficients were calculated with the tcR R package. The overlap coefficient, calculated on TCRB nucleotide sequences, was used to quantify repertoire sharing. TCRdb took this table from immuneACCESS and kept in-frame rearrangements with V and J called. Such tables lack part of the clones; where checked against another copy, unresolved V genes explain under half of the gap, and the rest is unexplained. V and J calls and clone size are those listed in that table; D and trimming were worked out from the DNA. In this sample the table shows about 320,000 clones, around 15% of which occur a single time. Roughly 6.7% of the sample belongs to the ten largest clones.

The germline ends are 16 bases apart after V is trimmed by 5 bases and J by 2 bases. Via the germline V gene, CDR1 is SGHNT and CDR2 YENEEA. The CDR3 numbers 15 residues from cysteine through phenylalanine. Only the CDR3 region is kept as DNA, spanning 45 bases read in frame from base 1. On the study overall, not on this receptor specifically: In all four CD4+ subsets, TCRB CDR3 length was moderately but significantly shorter in type 1 diabetes patients. HLA sub-analyses involved small numbers of individuals, so any influence of HLA type on TCRB rearrangement remained unresolved. PCR may preferentially amplify shorter templates, but because patient and control samples were amplified and corrected together, any resulting skew would affect both groups equally. Patients with type 1 diabetes made fewer insertions and deleted more nucleotides at VDJ recombination sites, implying thymic rearrangement abnormalities. Because cDNA was sequenced instead of genomic DNA, activated cells with high expression could be over-represented, although the groups did not differ in activation or CD3 levels. Naive, central memory and regulatory TCRB repertoires appeared to be more alike among patients than among healthy donors.

Each donor gave one peripheral blood draw, approximately 110 mL on average, collected into heparinised tubes. A BD FACSAria II was used to sort naive, central memory, regulatory and stem cell-like memory CD4+ T cells with a panel that included CD45RO, CCR7, CD25, CD127, CD95 and CD27. Every sorted population had a purity above 95%. PBMCs were isolated right away by Lymphoprep density gradient centrifugation and were stained directly, without culture. So that batch effects would be minimized, each experiment stained and sorted samples in pairs, pairing one healthy donor with one patient. This clone has a handful of counts. Its antigen target is currently unknown. No much larger clonotype is one base removed from it; base qualities were not supplied.

The TCR comes from a man between 25 and 39 years old in good health. Recombination connected TRBV11-3 to TRBJ2-7; the D element could tentatively be TRBD1 or TRBD2, as 5 bases agree for each. Specimen: central memory CD4+ T cells from blood. The CDR3 reads CASSISGTTTYEQYF. The sequenced DNA is TGTGCCAGCAGCATTTCCGGGACGACAACCTACGAGCAGTACTTC.